This T cell receptor (beta chain) was sequenced for a study of T cells in Graves' hyperthyroidism and ophthalmopathy. Deletions cut 5 bases from V and 0 bases from J, with 14 bases between. Germline V gene lookup returns CDR1 LGHNT and CDR2 FRNRAP. This CDR3 comprises 16 residues. Patients counted as stable if ophthalmopathy did not develop within 18 months. Template material for amplifying TCR beta CDR3 regions consisted of RNA transcripts. RT-PCR in the first round (using the HTBI primer set) targeted the TCR CDR3. MiXCR was run by TCRdb on the multiplex PCR reads, yielding one entry per CDR3 protein. The data contain 540,000 or so distinct CDR3 sequences, around 16% of them singletons.

V is TRBV12-5 and J is TRBJ1-5, with a tentative D call TRBD1 (6 bases). The sequenced material came from blood. This TCR was recovered from a woman aged 25 to 39 with Graves' hyperthyroidism. CDR3 bases: TGTGCTAGTGGTCCGGACAGCGTTTATAGCAATCAGCCCCAGCATTTT. Amino acids: CASGPDSVYSNQPQHF.